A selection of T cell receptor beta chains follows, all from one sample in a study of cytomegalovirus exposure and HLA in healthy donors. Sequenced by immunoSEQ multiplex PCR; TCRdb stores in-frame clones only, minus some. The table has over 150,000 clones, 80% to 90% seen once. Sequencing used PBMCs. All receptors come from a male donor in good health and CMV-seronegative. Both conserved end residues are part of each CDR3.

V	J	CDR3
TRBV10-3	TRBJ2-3	CAIRDGQGTQYF
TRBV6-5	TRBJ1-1	CASRPDRGMNTEAFF
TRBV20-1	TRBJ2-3	CSGSSTDTQYF
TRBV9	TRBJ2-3	CASSVMEGHTDTQYF
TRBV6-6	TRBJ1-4	CASRGAGTNEKLFF
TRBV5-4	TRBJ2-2	CASSLSSSGTGELFF
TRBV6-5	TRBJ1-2	CASRRTGEGGYTF
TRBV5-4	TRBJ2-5	CASSTSGDEETQYF
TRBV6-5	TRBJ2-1	CASSYAGPGNEQFF
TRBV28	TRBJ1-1	CASSFGGDTEAFF
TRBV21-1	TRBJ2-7	CASSKLGGQTGEQYF
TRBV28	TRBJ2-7	CASRTQAGGSHEQYF
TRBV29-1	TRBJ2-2	CSVTQTNTGELFF